This entry lists 12 T cell receptor beta chains sequenced from one sample in a study of blood T cell repertoires in COVID-19. The assay was immunoSEQ multiplex PCR, and TCRdb's table has in-frame clones only and misses some. The sample shows tens of thousands of clones, around four fifths of them seen only once. Sequenced: peripheral blood. The receptor source for this set is a woman in her seventies with active or convalescent COVID-19.

Of note for this clone: The same CDR3 also results from other DNA sequences found in this sample. This chain joins TRBV19 and TRBJ1-2, with 7 positions matching TRBD1. Trimming cost V 3 bases and J 8 bases; bases outside gene matches: 6. Per germline, CDR1 LNHDA and CDR2 SQIVND (reference sequence). CDR3 length: 13 amino acids. The CDR3 DNA follows: TGTGCCAGTAGTATTACACAGGGGTCCGGCTACACCTTC. Protein: CASSITQGSGYTF.

The chain links TRBV14 to TRBJ2-7, with D possibly being TRBD1 (6 bases). The CDR3 extends over 14 amino acids. V gave up 3 bases and J gave up 3 bases, with 12 bases separating them. CDR1 is SGHDN and CDR2 is FVKESK in the germline V gene. This chain's CDR3 is CASSQLGGSYEQYF. The CDR3 nucleotides are TGTGCCAGCAGCCAGTTAGGGGGAAGCTACGAGCAGTACTTC.

The chain joins TRBV4-1 to TRBJ2-7; 9 bases align to TRBD2. Trimming removed 0 bases from V and 2 bases from J; junction bases left unmatched: 8. The CDR3 is made up of 17 amino acids. The germline CDR1 and CDR2 sequences are MGHRA and YSYEKL. For the CDR3, the DNA is TGCGCCAGCAGCCAAGATCAAATCGGCGGGGGGGCCTACGAGCAGTACTTC. This gives the protein CASSQDQIGGGAYEQYF.

This clone has a single count. The J gene is TRBJ1-6, the V gene TRBV29-1; maybe TRBD1 (5 bases). This CDR3 region has 9 residues. Germline CDR1 SQVTM, CDR2 ANQGSEA. The V gene lost 7 bases and the J gene lost 12 bases, with 7 bases spanning the gap. CDR3 coding DNA: TGCAGCGGACAGAAACCCCTCCACTTT. Encoded protein: CSGQKPLHF.

The rearrangement uses TRBV2 and TRBJ1-5; no clear D gene. The germline CDR1 and CDR2 sequences are SNHLY and FYNNEI. V was cut by 4 bases and J by 0 bases, with 13 bases left in between. This CDR3 spans 16 amino acids. DNA for the CDR3: TGTGCCAGCAGTGTTGAGGGATTAATTAGCAATCAGCCCCAGCATTTT. Translated, it gives CASSVEGLISNQPQHF.

The gene calls are TRBV24-1 and TRBJ1-1; 7 positions match TRBD1. The CDR3 is made up of 15 amino acids. Trimming took 2 bases from V and 1 from J; bases not matched to a gene: 3. The germline V gene has CDR1 KGHDR and CDR2 SFDVKD. CDR3 DNA sequence: TGTGCCACCAGTGATTCTGGGACAGAGAACACTGAAGCTTTCTTT. This encodes CATSDSGTENTEAFF.

The gene calls are TRBV12-3 or TRBV12-4 and TRBJ1-2; weak D call: TRBD1 (5 bases). The CDR3 runs to 13 residues. Trimming left V 3 bases short and J 2 bases short, with 7 bases between. CDR3 residues: CASSLTVNYGYTF. CDR3 bases: TGTGCCAGCAGTTTGACAGTCAACTATGGCTACACCTTC.

The chain recombines TRBV10-1 with TRBJ2-5, with 9 bases that match TRBD2. The CDR3 is made up of 15 amino acids. Germline-derived CDR1 and CDR2 are WNHNN and SYGVQD (reference sequence). J was trimmed by 1 base and V by 3 bases; bases with no gene match: 3. Written as DNA, the CDR3 is TGCGCCAGCAGTGAAAAGCGGGGGGTCCAAGAGACCCAGTACTTC. It encodes CASSEKRGVQETQYF.

This chain uses TRBV19 with TRBJ1-3; D is unclear. With 3 bases removed from V and 4 bases from J, the gap between germline ends came to 7 bases. CDR1 is LNHDA, CDR2 SQIVND, per germline (reference sequence). There are 13 residues in the CDR3. Here the CDR3 DNA reads TGTGCCAGTAGTATTATGTTCGGAAACACCATATATTTT. Amino acids: CASSIMFGNTIYF.

This chain connects TRBV9 to TRBJ2-1, with 7 positions matching TRBD2. The CDR3 covers 15 residues. After removal of 4 bases from V and 5 bases from J, the junction contained 9 bases not matched to a gene. The germline CDR1 and CDR2 sequences are SGDLS and YYNGEE. The DNA for the CDR3 is TGTGCCAGCAGCCCCCGATCTAGCGGACACAATGAGCAGTTCTTC. It encodes CASSPRSSGHNEQFF.

The J gene is TRBJ2-1, the V gene TRBV28; a weak D match, TRBD2 (5 bases). Per germline, CDR1 MDHEN and CDR2 SYDVKM. The CDR3 covers 14 residues. The V gene lost 7 bases and the J gene lost 7 bases, with 17 bases spanning the gap. The chain's CDR3 is CASTNLASRNEQFF. CDR3 sequence (DNA): TGTGCCAGCACCAACTTGGCTAGCAGAAATGAGCAGTTCTTC. Supplemented by reference TRBV28 and TRBJ2-1, the full variable domain reads DVKVTQSSRYLVKRTGEKVFLECVQDMDHENMFWYRQDPGLGLRLIYFSYDVKMKEKGDIPEGYSVSREKKERFSLILESASTNQTSMYLCASTNLASRNEQFFGPGTRLTVL.

This clone has a handful of counts. This sequence joins TRBV12-3 or TRBV12-4 and TRBJ2-7, with TRBD1 as a possible D gene (6 bases). Trimming took off 6 bases at V and 1 base at J, with 10 bases between the two ends. There are 13 residues in the CDR3. The chain's CDR3 is CASRSTGSYEQYF. The DNA for the CDR3 is TGTGCCAGCAGATCGACAGGTTCCTACGAGCAGTACTTC.